The T cell receptor beta chain described here comes from a study of blood T cell repertoires in COVID-19. Study background: Samples of COVID-19 (acute and convalescent) were obtained from the United States, Italy and Spain. The analysed material was cDNA or gDNA that came from T cells, B-cell-depleted T cells, or PBMCs.

Under the authors' procedure: Quantification of nucleated cells was approximated via reference gene primer amplification. The protocol was immunoSEQ multiplex PCR, while the TCRdb copy is restricted to in-frame clones and leaves out a portion. The D gene and trimming were derived from the DNA, and the V and J assignments and clone size from that table. The data hold 150,000 to 200,000 clones, with about four fifths observed a single time. V was clipped by 6 bases and J by 4 bases; unmatched bases: 8. CDR3 length: 15 amino acids. CDR1 is MNHNY, CDR2 SVGAGI, per germline (reference sequence). The J gene is TRBJ1-1, the V gene TRBV6-6, with 10 bases matching TRBD1. The sequence was obtained from a man aged 55 to 70 with active or convalescent COVID-19. Sequencing was done on a sample of peripheral blood. This CDR3 reads CASSQSTGGGTEAFF. The DNA of the CDR3 is TGTGCCAGCAGCCAGTCGACAGGGGGCGGCACTGAAGCTTTCTTT.